This TCR beta chain was sequenced during a study of OX40 agonist ivuxolimab in advanced cancers. Looking at the study overall: Clinicians treated patients with ivuxolimab, an agonistic anti-OX40 (CD134) antibody.

Germline CDR1 is KGHSH and CDR2 is LQKENI. The CDR3 is made up of 15 amino acids. The V end lost 2 bases, the J end lost 4 bases, and 11 bases lay between the germline ends. Profiled with immunoSEQ multiplex PCR; TCRdb holds only in-frame clones, not every one. The top ten hold about 4% of the sample, which has over 30,000 clones, about nine tenths seen once. Comments on this clone: What it recognizes is unknown.

General observations from the study: Patients who responded partially at 0.1-3.0 mg/kg showed clonal expansion ranking among the lowest. Relative to CD4+, CD8+ T cells held more expanded clones on average.

The clonotype comes from an adult with an advanced solid tumor such as melanoma, head and neck, liver or kidney cancer. This sequence joins TRBV18 and TRBJ2-2, with D unclear. The input for sequencing was CD4+ or CD8+ T cells sorted from blood, taken in a trial of the OX40 agonist ivuxolimab. The CDR3 region is CASSPNPRSTGELFF. The CDR3 DNA is TGTGCCAGCTCACCAAATCCACGGAGCACCGGGGAGCTGTTTTTT. Looking up the rest from reference TRBV18 and TRBJ2-2 gives the full variable domain: NAGVMQNPRHLVRRRGQEARLRCSPMKGHSHVYWYRQLPEEGLKFMVYLQKENIIDESGMPKERFSAEFPKEGPSILRIQQVVRGDSAAYFCASSPNPRSTGELFFGEGSRLTVL.